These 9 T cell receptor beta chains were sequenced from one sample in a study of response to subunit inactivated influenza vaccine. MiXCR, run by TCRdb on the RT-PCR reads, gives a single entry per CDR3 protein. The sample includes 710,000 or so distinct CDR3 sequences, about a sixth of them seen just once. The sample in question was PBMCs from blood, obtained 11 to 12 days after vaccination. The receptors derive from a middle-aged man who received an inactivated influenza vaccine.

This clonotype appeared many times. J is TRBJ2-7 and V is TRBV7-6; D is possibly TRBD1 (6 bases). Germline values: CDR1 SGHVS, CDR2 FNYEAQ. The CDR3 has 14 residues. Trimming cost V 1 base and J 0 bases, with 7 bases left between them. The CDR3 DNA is TGTGCCAGCAGCTTAGGGACAGCCTCCTACGAGCAGTACTTC. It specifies CASSLGTASYEQYF.

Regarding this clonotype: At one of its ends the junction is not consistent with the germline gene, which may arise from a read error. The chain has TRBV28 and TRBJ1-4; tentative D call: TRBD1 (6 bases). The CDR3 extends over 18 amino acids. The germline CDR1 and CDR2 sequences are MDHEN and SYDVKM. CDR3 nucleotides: TGTGCCAGCAGTTCTTTGGCAGGGGTAGGCGCAACTAATGAAAAACTGGTTTTT. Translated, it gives CASSSLAGVGATNEKLVF.

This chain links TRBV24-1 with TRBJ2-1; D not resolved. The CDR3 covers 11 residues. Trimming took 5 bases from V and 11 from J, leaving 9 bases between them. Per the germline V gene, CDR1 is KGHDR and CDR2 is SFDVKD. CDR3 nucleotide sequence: TGTGCCACCAGTGCTCAGACACAGCAGTTCTTC. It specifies CATSAQTQQFF.

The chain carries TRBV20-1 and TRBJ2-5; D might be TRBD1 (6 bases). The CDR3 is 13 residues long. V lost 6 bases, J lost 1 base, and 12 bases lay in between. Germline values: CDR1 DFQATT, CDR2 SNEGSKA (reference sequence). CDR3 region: CSAQRTAQETQYF. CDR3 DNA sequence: TGCAGTGCCCAAAGGACAGCCCAAGAGACCCAGTACTTC.

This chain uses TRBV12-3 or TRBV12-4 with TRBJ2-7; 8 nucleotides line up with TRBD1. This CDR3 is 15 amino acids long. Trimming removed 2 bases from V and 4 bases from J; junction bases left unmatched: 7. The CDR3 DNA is TGTGCCAGCAGTTTAAGGGCAGGGGGCGGGTACGAGCAGTACTTC. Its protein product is CASSLRAGGGYEQYF.

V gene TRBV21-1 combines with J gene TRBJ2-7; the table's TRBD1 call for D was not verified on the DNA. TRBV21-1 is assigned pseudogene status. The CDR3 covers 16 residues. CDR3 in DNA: TGTGCCAGCAGCAAACCCTCCCGGGACAAGGTATTCGAGCAGTACTTC. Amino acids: CASSKPSRDKVFEQYF.

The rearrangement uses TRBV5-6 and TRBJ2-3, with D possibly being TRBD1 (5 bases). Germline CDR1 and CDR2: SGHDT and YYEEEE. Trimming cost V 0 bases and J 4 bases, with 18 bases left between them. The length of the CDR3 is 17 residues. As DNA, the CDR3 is TGTGCCAGCAGCTTGGATGGCGGCAGGGCTCGAGCAGATACGCAGTATTTT. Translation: CASSLDGGRARADTQYF. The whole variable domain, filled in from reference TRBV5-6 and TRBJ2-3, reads DAGVTQSPTHLIKTRGQQVTLRCSPKSGHDTVSWYQQALGQGPQFIFQYYEEEERQRGNFPDRFSGHQFPNYSSELNVNALLLGDSALYLCASSLDGGRARADTQYFGPGTRLTVL.

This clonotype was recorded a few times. For the CDR3, the DNA is TGTGCCAGCAGCCCTACTAGAGGGGCCTTTTTGAATGAGCAGTTCTTC. It is translated as CASSPTRGAFLNEQFF. This chain uses TRBV5-6 with TRBJ2-1; the D gene could be TRBD1 or TRBD2 (5 bases each). CDR3 size: 16 residues. Germline-derived CDR1 and CDR2 are SGHDT and YYEEEE. The germline V and J ends were trimmed by 4 bases and 7 bases, with 21 bases remaining between them. The whole variable domain, remainder taken from reference TRBV5-6 and TRBJ2-1, is DAGVTQSPTHLIKTRGQQVTLRCSPKSGHDTVSWYQQALGQGPQFIFQYYEEEERQRGNFPDRFSGHQFPNYSSELNVNALLLGDSALYLCASSPTRGAFLNEQFFGPGTRLTVL.

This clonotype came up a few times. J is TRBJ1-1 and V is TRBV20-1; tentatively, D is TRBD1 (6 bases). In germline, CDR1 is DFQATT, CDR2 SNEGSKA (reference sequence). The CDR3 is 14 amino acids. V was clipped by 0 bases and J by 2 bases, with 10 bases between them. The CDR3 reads CSARDQGTNTEAFF. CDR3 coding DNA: TGCAGTGCTAGAGATCAGGGGACCAACACTGAAGCTTTCTTT.